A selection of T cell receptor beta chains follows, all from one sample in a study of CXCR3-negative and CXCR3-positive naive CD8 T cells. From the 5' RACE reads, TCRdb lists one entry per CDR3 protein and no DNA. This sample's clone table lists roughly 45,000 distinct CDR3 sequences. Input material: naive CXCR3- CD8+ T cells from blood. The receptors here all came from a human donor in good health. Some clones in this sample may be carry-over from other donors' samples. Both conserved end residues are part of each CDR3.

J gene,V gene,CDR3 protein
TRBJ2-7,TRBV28,CASSFQTYEQYF
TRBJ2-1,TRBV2,CASSGGTGMIF
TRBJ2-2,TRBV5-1,CASSLGAVMDTGELFF
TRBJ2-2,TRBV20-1,CSAKGDREENTGELFF
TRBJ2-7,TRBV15,CATSIRQGEGYEQYF
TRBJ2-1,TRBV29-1,CSVPRRYYNEQFF
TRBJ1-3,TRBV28,CASILDRDRNTIYF
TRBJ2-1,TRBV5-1,CASSSYGAGGPGNEQFF
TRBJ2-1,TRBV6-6,CASLFGGSSYNEQFF
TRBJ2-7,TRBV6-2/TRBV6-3,CASSYGTGAYEQYF
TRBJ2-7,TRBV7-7,CASSPGTGSAYEQYF
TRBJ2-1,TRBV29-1,CSVELLGQGYNEQFF
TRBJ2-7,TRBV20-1,CSASSGPEPYEQYF
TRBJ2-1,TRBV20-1,CSAISGTSIYEQFF
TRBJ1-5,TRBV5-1,CASSLSLDREKHF
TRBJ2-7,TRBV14,CASSHIGSPDEQYF
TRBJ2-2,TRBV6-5,CASSPGLITGELFF
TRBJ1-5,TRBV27,CASSLSQGANQPQHF
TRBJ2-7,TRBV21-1,CAITGSITYEQYF
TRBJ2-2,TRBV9,CASTQGADTGELFF
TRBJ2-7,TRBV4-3,CASSQDRDLAYEQYF
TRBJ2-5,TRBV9,CASSVAGLAGEETQYF
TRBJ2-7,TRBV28,CASSSPPLGYEQYF
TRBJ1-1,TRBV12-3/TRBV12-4,CASSSGGVEAFF
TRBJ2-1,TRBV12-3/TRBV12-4,CASSFGTLYNEQFF
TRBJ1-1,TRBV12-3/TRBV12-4,CASSFFLGGNTEAFF
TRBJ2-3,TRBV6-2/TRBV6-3,CASSFPGGLAWRGTDTQYF
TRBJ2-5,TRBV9,CASSDEGQVEVETQYF
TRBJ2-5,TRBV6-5,CASSYAKTQYF
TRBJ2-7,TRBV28,CASSLRGGEGADYEQYF
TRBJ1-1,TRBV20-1,CSATPGSLSGTEAFF
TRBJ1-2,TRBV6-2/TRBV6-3,CASTNVVRYGYTF
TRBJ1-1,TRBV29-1,CSVGGSGTEAFF
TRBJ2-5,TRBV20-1,CSARNLGGIPQETQYF
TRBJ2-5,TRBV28,CASSSVSGRLQETQYF
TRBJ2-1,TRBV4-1,CASSSTGASSSYNEQFF
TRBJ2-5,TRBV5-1,CASSSTGWETQYF
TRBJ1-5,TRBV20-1,CSARGRPKYWDRETNQPQHF
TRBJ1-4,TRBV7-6,CASSLVPRDRDATNEKLFF
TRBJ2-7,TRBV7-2,CASSFGGRGYEQYF
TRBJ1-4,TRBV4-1,CASSQDMDSRKDEKLFF
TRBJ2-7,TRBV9,CASSVAGEPTYEQYF
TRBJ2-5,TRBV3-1,CASSRKQETQYF
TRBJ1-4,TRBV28,CASSLPGQGGPTNEKLFF
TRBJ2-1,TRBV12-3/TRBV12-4,CASSFWTQRGDSYNEQFF
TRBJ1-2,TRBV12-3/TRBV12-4,CASSLDSNYGYTF
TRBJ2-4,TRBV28,CASSPGTANKNIQYF
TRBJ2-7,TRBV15,CATSRGRDSTYEQYF
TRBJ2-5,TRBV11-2,CASSFGGGDQETRYF
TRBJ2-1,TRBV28,CASSHRDFDNEQFF
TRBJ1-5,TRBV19,CASSMMGSSNQPQHF
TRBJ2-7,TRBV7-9,CASSLPGQATYEQYF
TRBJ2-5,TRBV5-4,CASSLKGVEQETQYF
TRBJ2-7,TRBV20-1,CSAGLAGSSYEQYF